These T cell receptor beta chains were read from a single sample in a study of T cell changes during pregnancy in multiple sclerosis. Assay: immunoSEQ multiplex PCR; the TCRdb copy retains only in-frame clones and omits some. The table records over 45,000 clones, over 80% of them present only once. The material sequenced was CD4+ T cells from peripheral blood mononuclear cells, taken after pregnancy. The source is a female donor with multiple sclerosis, enrolled in a pregnancy study. The CDR3 runs from the conserved cysteine through the conserved F or W. A D gene is named only where the DNA matches it firmly. Expanded clones get a size class; other rows say once, few or many, or leave the size out.

V,D,size,J,CDR3,DNA
TRBV30,.,few,TRBJ1-1,CAWSVFLATEAFF,TGTGCCTGGAGTGTATTTTTAGCGACTGAAGCTTTCTTT
TRBV5-1,TRBD1,.,TRBJ1-5,CASSLGGGGQPQHF,TGCGCCAGCAGCCTGGGAGGGGGCGGTCAGCCCCAGCATTTT
TRBV11-3,TRBD1,.,TRBJ2-4,CASSLLPGQSKNIQYF,TGTGCCAGCAGCTTACTCCCGGGACAGAGCAAAAACATTCAGTACTTC
TRBV29-1,TRBD2,.,TRBJ2-5,CSVVRGGRAAETQYF,TGCAGCGTTGTTCGGGGCGGGAGGGCCGCGGAGACCCAGTACTTC
TRBV7-9,.,.,TRBJ1-4,CASSLISEKLFF,TGTGCCAGCAGCTTGATTAGTGAAAAACTGTTTTTT
TRBV5-1,TRBD1,few,TRBJ1-1,CASSRMTGGNTEAFF,TGCGCCAGCAGCCGGATGACAGGGGGAAACACTGAAGCTTTCTTT
TRBV19,.,once,TRBJ1-2,CASSIRLTERGYTF,TGTGCCAGTAGTATCCGCCTAACAGAGCGGGGCTACACCTTC
TRBV6-1,.,.,TRBJ2-2,CASIKSGNTGELFF,TGTGCCAGCATCAAGTCCGGGAACACCGGGGAGCTGTTTTTT
TRBV5-1,.,once,TRBJ2-4,CASSLDRGNIQYF,TGCGCCAGCAGCTTGGATCGGGGAAACATTCAGTACTTC
TRBV5-1,TRBD1,.,TRBJ2-3,CASSSRTGSTDTQYF,TGCGCCAGCAGCTCCCGGACAGGGAGCACAGATACGCAGTATTTT
TRBV5-4,TRBD2,.,TRBJ2-1,CASSRGLAGSYNEQFF,TGTGCCAGCAGCCGGGGACTAGCGGGATCCTACAATGAGCAGTTCTTC
TRBV7-9,.,.,TRBJ2-1,CASSLDRVLNEQFF,TGTGCCAGCAGCTTAGACAGGGTGTTAAATGAGCAGTTCTTC
TRBV5-4,.,.,TRBJ1-1,CASSLAARDTEAFF,TGTGCCAGCAGCTTGGCCGCGAGGGACACTGAAGCTTTCTTT
TRBV4-3,TRBD1,.,TRBJ1-1,CASSQELGGQTKNTEAFF,TGCGCCAGCAGCCAAGAACTAGGGGGACAGACCAAGAACACTGAAGCTTTCTTT
TRBV9,TRBD2,few,TRBJ2-3,CASSVDPAGGEDTQYF,TGTGCCAGCAGCGTAGATCCAGCGGGAGGGGAGGATACGCAGTATTTT
TRBV27,TRBD2,.,TRBJ2-7,CASSFQREPLYGQYF,TGTGCCAGCAGTTTCCAGCGGGAGCCTCTTTACGGGCAGTACTTC
TRBV28,TRBD1,once,TRBJ1-5,CASSLITGGLQPQHF,TGTGCCAGCAGTTTAATAACAGGGGGTTTACAGCCCCAGCATTTT
TRBV4-2,.,few,TRBJ2-7,CASSQDEAAGGPIRYEQYF,TGTGCCAGCAGCCAAGACGAAGCGGCGGGCGGGCCGATTAGGTACGAGCAGTACTTC
TRBV27,TRBD2,.,TRBJ2-1,CASSFRAAGGTNNEQFF,TGTGCCAGCAGTTTCCGGGCAGCGGGAGGGACAAACAATGAGCAGTTCTTC
TRBV7-2,.,.,TRBJ1-2,CASSTPGGREGGYTF,TGTGCCAGCAGCACTCCCGGGGGGCGGGAGGGTGGCTACACCTTC
TRBV5-1,.,once,TRBJ2-2,CASRISGANTGELFF,TGCGCCAGCAGAATCTCCGGGGCGAACACCGGGGAGCTGTTTTTT
TRBV7-2,TRBD1,.,TRBJ1-2,CASSKNRDREGYTF,TGTGCCAGCAGTAAAAACCGGGACAGGGAAGGCTACACCTTC
TRBV6-5,TRBD1,.,TRBJ1-2,CASSYLTGKVYYGYTF,TGTGCCAGCAGTTACCTGACAGGGAAAGTTTACTATGGCTACACCTTC
TRBV5-1,TRBD1,.,TRBJ2-1,CASSTGTGRLVYEQFF,TGCGCCAGCAGCACGGGGACAGGGAGGCTTGTCTATGAGCAGTTCTTC
TRBV6-1,.,.,TRBJ2-7,CASSENLGGYEQYF,TGTGCCAGCAGTGAAAATTTAGGGGGCTACGAGCAGTACTTC
TRBV28,.,.,TRBJ1-1,CASRSPGLHGGTEAFF,TGTGCCAGCAGATCTCCGGGACTCCATGGGGGCACTGAAGCTTTCTTT